Presented here are 6 T cell receptor beta chains from one specimen sequenced in a study of a mutant IDH1 vaccine in newly diagnosed glioma (dated by TCRdb to 2020 to 2023). Read against the paper, the sample's time point label means: baseline, week 1 (first vaccination visit). The treatment or condition label corresponds to: pre-vaccination baseline after standard-of-care therapy. The library relied on the immunoSEQ multiplex PCR assay. Not all clones reach the TCRdb copy of this immuneACCESS table, which keeps in-frame sequences only. Checked studies attribute under half of the gap to unresolved V genes and leave the rest unexplained. The sample has roughly 51,000 clones on record, approximately 90% of them singletons. The top ten clonotypes cover 2% to 3% of the sample. This sample comprised PBMCs, obtained from a glioma patient treated with radiotherapy, temozolomide or both. Receptors were obtained from a man aged 35-49 years with glioma.

The gene calls are TRBV27 and TRBJ2-6; D may be TRBD2 (5 bases). The germline V and J ends were trimmed by 4 bases and 4 bases, with 11 bases remaining between them. Per germline, CDR1 MNHEY and CDR2 SMNVEV (reference sequence). The CDR3 is 15 amino acids. CDR3 region: CASSSSEGGANVLTF. The CDR3 DNA follows: TGTGCCAGCAGTTCCAGCGAGGGAGGGGCCAACGTCCTGACTTTC.

V usage is TRBV5-1 and J usage is TRBJ2-2; possible D gene TRBD2, 5 bases. The CDR3 totals 13 residues. Germline V lookup: CDR1 SGHRS, CDR2 YFSETQ. Trimming left V 1 base short and J 6 bases short, with 7 bases between. The DNA of the CDR3 is TGCGCCAGCAGCTTGTTGCGGGCCGGGGAGCTGTTTTTT. This codes for CASSLLRAGELFF. Based on the CDR3 plus reference TRBV5-1 and TRBJ2-2, the full variable domain is KAGVTQTPRYLIKTRGQQVTLSCSPISGHRSVSWYQQTPGQGLQFLFEYFSETQRNKGNFPGRFSGRQFSNSRSEMNVSTLELGDSALYLCASSLLRAGELFFGEGSRLTVL.

The J gene is TRBJ2-1, the V gene TRBV29-1; the match to TRBD2 covers 7 bases. CDR3 size: 14 residues. Germline V gene sequence: CDR1 SQVTM, CDR2 ANQGSEA. Unmatched junction bases numbered 11, after V lost 6 bases and J lost 6 bases. In DNA, the CDR3 is TGCAGCGTCCCAAGGGAGGGCGCCGTCAATGAGCAGTTCTTC. Protein: CSVPREGAVNEQFF.

Concerning this clone itself: Other DNA variants within this sample encode the same CDR3. CDR3 nucleotide sequence: TGTGCCAGCAGTTTAACATCAGGGGGTTATGGCTACACCTTC. Its translation: CASSLTSGGYGYTF. The chain uses TRBV27 and TRBJ1-2; 7 bases are a match to TRBD1. V gave up 2 bases and J gave up 5 bases; unmatched junction bases: 5. The CDR3 consists of 14 residues. Per the germline V gene, CDR1 is MNHEY and CDR2 is SMNVEV (reference sequence).

The chain has TRBV2 and TRBJ2-2; the D gene is possibly TRBD1 (6 bases). Germline V gene sequence: CDR1 SNHLY, CDR2 FYNNEI. The CDR3 runs 15 residues. Trimming stripped 2 bases from V and 1 base from J, with 8 bases between. CDR3 sequence: CASSETGRNTGELFF. CDR3 nucleotide sequence: TGTGCCAGCAGTGAAACAGGGCGGAACACCGGGGAGCTGTTTTTT.

This clone appeared a few times. V and J are TRBV20-1 and TRBJ1-2; 7 nucleotides line up with TRBD1. The CDR3 contains 11 residues. Unmatched junction bases numbered 1, after V lost 6 bases and J lost 3 bases. From germline, CDR1 is DFQATT and CDR2 SNEGSKA (reference sequence). Here the CDR3 reads CSATGDYGYTF. CDR3 DNA: TGCAGTGCCACAGGGGACTATGGCTACACCTTC.